This TCR beta chain came from a study of blood T cell repertoires in COVID-19 (dated by TCRdb to the early 2020s). Broadly, across the study: Collaborator samples came from the United States, Italy and Spain and covered acute and convalescent phases of COVID-19. The dataset comprised deeply sampled blood TCRbeta repertoires from subjects exposed to, actively infected with, or recovered from COVID-19. Samples came from the ongoing ImmuneRACE study (first 160 participants) plus 1,254 subjects from 6 global collaborators. The sample metadata nearly always contained a de-identified subject ID, COVID-19 status, age in years and sex. The repertoires were made available in a free public database intended to serve as a resource for research on the immune response to SARS-CoV-2. Where HLA class I and class II types were available, the types were taken from metadata supplied by the sample provider, not from assay-based typing. The prospective study material was composed of cDNA or gDNA derived from T cells, B-cell-depleted T cells, or PBMCs. Results the study describes overall, beyond this receptor: The amount of clinical and demographic metadata varied by source and participant and was provided uncurated.

A few counts support this clone. It lacks a known antigen. Base quality data are lacking; no much larger clone is found one base away. TCRbeta CDR3 regions were amplified from genomic DNA using the immunoSEQ Assay, a bias-controlled multiplex PCR. Concerning the study's data processing: The number of nucleated cells in each sample was estimated from the amplification of reference gene primers within the assay. To quantify the absolute abundance of each unique TCRbeta CDR3 rearrangement, sequence reads were collapsed and filtered. Productive Simpson clonality was computed per sample as the square root of Simpson's diversity index over productive rearrangements. TCRdb limited this immuneACCESS table to in-frame rearrangements with V and J called. A share of clones is missing; checked studies link under half to unresolved V genes, and the rest is unexplained. V, J and clone size are those of that table, while D and trimming were read from the DNA. The sample profile shows 90,000 to 120,000 clones; about 80% of them were found once. In total, the top ten clones hold approximately 4.3% of the sample.

Each collaborating institution followed its own protocols to collect whole blood in K2EDTA tubes. For TCRbeta analysis, collaborators shipped samples in one of three forms: frozen whole blood, isolated PBMCs, or DNA extracted from either of those sample types. The origin of this receptor is a man between 65 and 79 years old with acute or convalescent COVID-19. The specimen was peripheral blood.

CDR3 protein: CASSVDRATDTQYF. The bases are TGTGCCAGCAGCGTGGACAGGGCCACAGATACGCAGTATTTT. The chain is encoded by TRBV5-5 joined to TRBJ2-3; 8 central bases correspond to TRBD1. The junction shows trimming of 4 bases on V and 2 bases on J, and the gene matches do not reach 3 bases of it. CDR1 and CDR2 are drawn from the germline V gene (reference sequence): SGHKS, YYEKEE. Inclusive of the bounding cysteine and phenylalanine, the CDR3 is 14 residues long. Only the CDR3 DNA stays, 42 bases, in frame from base 1. Reference TRBV5-5 and TRBJ2-3 proteins supply the regions before and after the CDR3; the full variable domain is: DAGVTQSPTHLIKTRGQQVTLRCSPISGHKSVSWYQQVLGQGPQFIFQYYEKEERGRGNFPDRFSARQFPNYSSELNVNALLLGDSALYLCASSVDRATDTQYFGPGTRLTVL.